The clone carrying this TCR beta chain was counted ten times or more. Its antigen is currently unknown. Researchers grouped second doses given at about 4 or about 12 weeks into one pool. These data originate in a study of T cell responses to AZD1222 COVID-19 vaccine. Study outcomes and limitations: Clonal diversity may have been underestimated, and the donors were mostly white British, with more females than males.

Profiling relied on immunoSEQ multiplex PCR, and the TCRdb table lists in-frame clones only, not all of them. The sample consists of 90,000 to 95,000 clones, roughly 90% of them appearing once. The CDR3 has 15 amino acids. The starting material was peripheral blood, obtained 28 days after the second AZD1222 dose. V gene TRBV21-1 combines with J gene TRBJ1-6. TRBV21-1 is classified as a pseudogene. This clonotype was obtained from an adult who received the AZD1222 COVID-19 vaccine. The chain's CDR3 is CASSKAPGGGSPLHF. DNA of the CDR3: TGTGCCAGCAGCAAAGCGCCCGGGGGCGGTTCACCCCTCCACTTT.